This T cell receptor (beta chain) was found in a study of control samples from healthy donors and cancer patients. This clone came up once. Trimming pared 6 bases from V and 0 bases from J, leaving 9 bases between. Germline V gene lookup returns CDR1 MNHEY and CDR2 SMNVEV (reference sequence). The length of the CDR3 is 13 residues. TCRdb's copy holds only in-frame clones and misses some; the assay was immunoSEQ multiplex PCR. The sample has about 140,000 clones, about 86% seen once. The TCR was taken from a man between 18 and 29 years old in good health. This chain joins TRBV27 and TRBJ2-7, with no clear D. Specimen: blood. CDR3 residues: CASRTPGSYEQYF. DNA of the CDR3: TGTGCCAGCAGGACGCCGGGCTCCTACGAGCAGTACTTC.